This T cell receptor beta chain came from a study of control samples from healthy donors and cancer patients. Trimming left V 4 bases short and J 5 bases short, with 12 bases between. The CDR3 is 13 residues long. Germline assignment: CDR1 SNHLY and CDR2 FYNNEI. The protocol was immunoSEQ multiplex PCR, while the TCRdb copy is restricted to in-frame clones and leaves out a portion. This table has 130,000 or so clones, approximately 94% appearing once. Input material: blood. The rearrangement links TRBV2 to TRBJ2-7; possible D gene TRBD2, 5 bases. The receptor comes from a man aged 40-49 years in good health. The CDR3 region is CASSAKLGHEQYF. In DNA form, the CDR3 reads TGTGCCAGCAGTGCAAAACTAGGGCACGAGCAGTACTTC.